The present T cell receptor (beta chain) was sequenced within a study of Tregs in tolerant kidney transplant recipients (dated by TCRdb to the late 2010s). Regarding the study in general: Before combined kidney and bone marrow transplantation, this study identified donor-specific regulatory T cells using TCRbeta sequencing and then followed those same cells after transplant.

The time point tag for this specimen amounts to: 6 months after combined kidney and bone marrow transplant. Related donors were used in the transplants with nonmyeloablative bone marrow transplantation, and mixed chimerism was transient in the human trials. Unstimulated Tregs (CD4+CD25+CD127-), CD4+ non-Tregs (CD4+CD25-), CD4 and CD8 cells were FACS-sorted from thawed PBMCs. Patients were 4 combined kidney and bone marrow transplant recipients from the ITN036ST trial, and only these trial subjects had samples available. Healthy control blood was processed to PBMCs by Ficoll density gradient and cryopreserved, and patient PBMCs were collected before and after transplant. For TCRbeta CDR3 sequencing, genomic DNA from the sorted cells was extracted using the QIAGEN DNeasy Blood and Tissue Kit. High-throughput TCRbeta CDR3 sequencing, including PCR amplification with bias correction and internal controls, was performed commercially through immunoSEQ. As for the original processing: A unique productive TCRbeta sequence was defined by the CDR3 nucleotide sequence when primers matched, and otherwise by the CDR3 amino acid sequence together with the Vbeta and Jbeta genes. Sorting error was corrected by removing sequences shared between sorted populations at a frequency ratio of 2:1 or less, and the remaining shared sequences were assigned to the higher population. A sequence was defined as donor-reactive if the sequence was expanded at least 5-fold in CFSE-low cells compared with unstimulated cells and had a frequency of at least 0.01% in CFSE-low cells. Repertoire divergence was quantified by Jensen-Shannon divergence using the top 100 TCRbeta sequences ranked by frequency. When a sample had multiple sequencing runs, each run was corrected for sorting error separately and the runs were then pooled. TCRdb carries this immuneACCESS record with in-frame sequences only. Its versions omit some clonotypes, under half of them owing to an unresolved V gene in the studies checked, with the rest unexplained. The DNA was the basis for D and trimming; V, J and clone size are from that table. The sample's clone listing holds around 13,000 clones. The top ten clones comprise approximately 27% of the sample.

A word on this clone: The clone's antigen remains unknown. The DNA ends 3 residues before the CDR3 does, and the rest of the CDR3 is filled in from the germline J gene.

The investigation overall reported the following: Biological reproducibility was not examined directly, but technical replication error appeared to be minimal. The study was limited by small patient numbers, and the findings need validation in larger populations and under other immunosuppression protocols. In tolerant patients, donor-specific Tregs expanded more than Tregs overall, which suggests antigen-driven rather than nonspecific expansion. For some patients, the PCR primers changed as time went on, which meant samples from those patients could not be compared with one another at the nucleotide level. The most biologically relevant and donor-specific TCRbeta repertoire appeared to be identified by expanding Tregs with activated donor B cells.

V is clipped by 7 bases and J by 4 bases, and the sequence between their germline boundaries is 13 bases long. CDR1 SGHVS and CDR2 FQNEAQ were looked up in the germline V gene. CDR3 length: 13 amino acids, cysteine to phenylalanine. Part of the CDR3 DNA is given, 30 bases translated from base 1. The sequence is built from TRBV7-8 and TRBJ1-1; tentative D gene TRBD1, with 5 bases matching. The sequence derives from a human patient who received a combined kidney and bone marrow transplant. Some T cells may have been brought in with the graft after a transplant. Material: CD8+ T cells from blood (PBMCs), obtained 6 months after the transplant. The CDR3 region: CASTGEGSTEAFF. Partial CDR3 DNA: TGTGCCAGCACGGGGGAAGGTAGCACTGAA.